This T cell receptor (beta chain) was captured by sequencing in a study of T-cell memory formation after mild COVID-19. Background on the study: Largely donor-specific sequence clusters came from two donors.

Constant-segment primers were used for 5'RACE, and the resulting TCR alpha and TCR beta cDNA libraries carried sample barcodes and UMIs. TCRdb re-called the 5' RACE reads with MiXCR, one entry per CDR3 protein. This sample has over 70,000 distinct CDR3 sequences, with about 15% found just once. A remark on this clonotype: Its target is not known.

Study results and caveats: Contracting clones from day 15 to 85 showed balanced CD4/CD8; later expanders favored CD4+.

V shed 2 bases, J shed 5 bases, and the junction held 7 bases outside the gene matches. The CDR3 spans 17 residues. Looked up from germline, CDR1 is SGHTA and CDR2 is FQGNSA. This TCR was sampled from a man aged 18 to 30 who had mild COVID-19 (a few samples of this study predate the infection). Cell type and time point are not known. Sequencing used PBMCs or a T cell subset sorted from them (not recorded which). The chain combines TRBV7-2 with TRBJ2-1, with 12 bases matching TRBD2. CDR3 DNA: TGTGCCAGCAGCTTATCCCTGACTAGCGGGGGCAACAATGAGCAGTTCTTC. Encoded protein: CASSLSLTSGGNNEQFF.